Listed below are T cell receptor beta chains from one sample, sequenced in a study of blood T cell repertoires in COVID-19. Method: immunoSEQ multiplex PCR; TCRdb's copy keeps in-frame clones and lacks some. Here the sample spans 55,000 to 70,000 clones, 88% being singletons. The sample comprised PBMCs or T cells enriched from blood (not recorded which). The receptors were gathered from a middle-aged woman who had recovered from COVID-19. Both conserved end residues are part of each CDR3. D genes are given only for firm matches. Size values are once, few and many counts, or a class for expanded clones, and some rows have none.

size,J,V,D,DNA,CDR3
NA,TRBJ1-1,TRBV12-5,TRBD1,TGTGCTAGTGGAGCCGGGACAGGGCAATTTCGGGGGCCGAACACTGAAGCTTTCTTT,CASGAGTGQFRGPNTEAFF
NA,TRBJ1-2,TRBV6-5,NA,TGTGCCAGCAGTTCGCCCCCCAACAGGGCTGGCTACACCTTC,CASSSPPNRAGYTF
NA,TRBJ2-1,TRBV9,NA,TGTGCCAGCAGCGTAGTGCAGAATGAGCAGTTCTTC,CASSVVQNEQFF
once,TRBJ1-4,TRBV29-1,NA,TGCAGCATCCTCACAGAGGGCCTCCCTAATGAAAAACTGTTTTTT,CSILTEGLPNEKLFF
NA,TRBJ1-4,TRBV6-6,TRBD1,TGTGCCAGCAGTCGGGCAGGGGGAAACAAGGCAACTAATGAAAAACTGTTTTTT,CASSRAGGNKATNEKLFF
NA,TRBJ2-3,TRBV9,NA,TGTGCCAGCAGCCCCTTCACGGGGTATTCTAGCACAGATACGCAGTATTTT,CASSPFTGYSSTDTQYF
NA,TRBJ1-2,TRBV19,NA,TGTGCCAGTAGTATAGATCTATACGGGGCAGGGGCGCCCGTCCGTCGCTACACCTTC,CASSIDLYGAGAPVRRYTF
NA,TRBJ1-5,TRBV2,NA,TGTGCCAGCAGTGATGCGGGGCGGGGTTGGAATCAGCCCCAGCATTTT,CASSDAGRGWNQPQHF
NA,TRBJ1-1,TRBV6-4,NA,TGTGCCAGCAGTCCCCGCGGGGATACTGAAGCTTTCTTT,CASSPRGDTEAFF
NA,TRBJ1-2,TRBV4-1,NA,TGCGCCAGCAGCCAAGATTTGTCAGGTCAGGGCTACACCTTC,CASSQDLSGQGYTF
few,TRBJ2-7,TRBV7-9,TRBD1,TGTGCCAGCAGCTTTCTCTGGACAGGTGCCCTCTCCTACGAGCAGTACTTC,CASSFLWTGALSYEQYF
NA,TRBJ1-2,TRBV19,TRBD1,TGTGCCAGTAGTAAAGGGGATCCGGGACAGGTCTATGGCTACACCTTC,CASSKGDPGQVYGYTF
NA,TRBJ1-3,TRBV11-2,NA,TGTGCCAGCAGCTTAGTAGGCAGCACTCTAGACACCATATATTTT,CASSLVGSTLDTIYF
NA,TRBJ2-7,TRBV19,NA,TGTGCCAGTATGGATATGGGGCAGGACGAGCAGTACTTC,CASMDMGQDEQYF
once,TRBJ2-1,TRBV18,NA,TGTGCCAGCTCACCAAGCCTAGTGGGCTACAATGAGCAGTTCTTC,CASSPSLVGYNEQFF
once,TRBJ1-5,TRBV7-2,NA,TGTGCCAGCAGCCGGACACTCCGCAATCAGCCCCAGCATTTT,CASSRTLRNQPQHF
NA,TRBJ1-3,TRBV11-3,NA,TGTGCCAGCAGCGCCTCAGGGGACTCTGGAAACACCATATATTTT,CASSASGDSGNTIYF
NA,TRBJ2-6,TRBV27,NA,TGTGCCAGCACCCGGACAGCCGGGGCCAACGTCCTGACTTTC,CASTRTAGANVLTF
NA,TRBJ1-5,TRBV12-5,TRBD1,TGTGCTAGTGCTATTCAGGGGGCAGCTCAGCCCCAGCATTTT,CASAIQGAAQPQHF
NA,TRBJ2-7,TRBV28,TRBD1,TGTGCCAGCATCTTGACAGGGGCTCACGAGCAGTACTTC,CASILTGAHEQYF
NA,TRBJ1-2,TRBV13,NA,TGTGCCAGCTGGGACACCACTAACTATGGCTACACCTTC,CASWDTTNYGYTF
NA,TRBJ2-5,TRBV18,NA,TGTGCCAGCTCTCCTGACAGTCAACTAGAGACCCAGTACTTC,CASSPDSQLETQYF
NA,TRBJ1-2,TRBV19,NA,TGTGCCAGTAGCGAAGTGCGGGCCGCTAACTATGGCTACACCTTC,CASSEVRAANYGYTF
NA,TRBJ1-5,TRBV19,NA,TGTGCCAGTAGCCCGGGACTTAGATACCCCCAGCATTTT,CASSPGLRYPQHF
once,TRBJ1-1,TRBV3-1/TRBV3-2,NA,TGTGCCAGCAGCCAAGTCGTCGGGTTTCAAGCTTTCTTT,CASSQVVGFQAFF
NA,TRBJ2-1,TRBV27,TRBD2,TGTGCCAGCAGTGACCACGGGGGGGCCGGCTACAATGAGCAGTTCTTC,CASSDHGGAGYNEQFF
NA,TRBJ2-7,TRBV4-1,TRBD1,TGCGCCAGCAGCCTTGCTGGGGGACAGGTGAGGATTGAGCAGTACTTC,CASSLAGGQVRIEQYF
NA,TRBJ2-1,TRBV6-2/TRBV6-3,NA,TGTGCCAGCAGTGGGCCGCCCTTAGATGAGCAGTTCTTC,CASSGPPLDEQFF
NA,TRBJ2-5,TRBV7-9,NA,TGTGCCAGCAGCTTAGTCCGGGACAACTTCCAAGAGACCCAGTACTTC,CASSLVRDNFQETQYF
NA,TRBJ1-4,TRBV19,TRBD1,TGTGCCAGTAGTATAGAACGACAGGGAAGAGGGGAAAAACTGTTTTTT,CASSIERQGRGEKLFF
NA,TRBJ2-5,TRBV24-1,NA,TGTGCCACCAGTCAAGAGCAAGAGACCCAGTACTTC,CATSQEQETQYF
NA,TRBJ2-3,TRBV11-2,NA,TGTGCCAGCAGCTTCCGGGGGAGACTACAGATGGATACGCAGTATTTT,CASSFRGRLQMDTQYF
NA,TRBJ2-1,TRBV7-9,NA,TGTGCCAGCAGCTTAAACGCACCCCAGGGGGGTGAGCAGTTCTTC,CASSLNAPQGGEQFF
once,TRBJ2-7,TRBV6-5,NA,TGTGCCACCAGGACAGTTCCCTACGAGCAGTACTTC,CATRTVPYEQYF
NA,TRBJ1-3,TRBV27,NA,TGTGCCAGCAGGCCCCAGGTGTCGGGAGGAAACACCATATATTTT,CASRPQVSGGNTIYF
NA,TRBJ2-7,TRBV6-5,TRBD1,TGTGCCAGCAGTTACTCCAGGACAGGGGCCTACGAGCAGTACTTC,CASSYSRTGAYEQYF
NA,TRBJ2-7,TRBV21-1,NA,TGTGCCAGCAGCAAAGTCCAGGGACAGGGGACGGTTGTCTACGAGCAGTACTTC,CASSKVQGQGTVVYEQYF
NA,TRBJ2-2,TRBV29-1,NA,TGCAGCGTTAAGTCCGGGACGAACACCGGGGAGCTGTTTTTT,CSVKSGTNTGELFF
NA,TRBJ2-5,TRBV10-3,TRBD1,TGTGCCATCAGTGAACTATCAGGGACAGGGGTAGAGACCCAGTACTTC,CAISELSGTGVETQYF
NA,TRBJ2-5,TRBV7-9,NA,TGTGCCAGCAGCTTAGGGCGGGAGACCCAGTACTTC,CASSLGRETQYF
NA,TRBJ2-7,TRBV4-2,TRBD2,TGTGCCAGCAGCCTGATCCCGGGACTAGCAACCTCCTACGAGCAGTACTTC,CASSLIPGLATSYEQYF
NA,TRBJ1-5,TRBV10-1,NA,TGCGCCGGGGTGGGAGTCCTCAATCAGCCCCAGCATTTT,CAGVGVLNQPQHF
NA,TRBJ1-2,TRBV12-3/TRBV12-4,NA,TGTGCCAGCAGTTACCCTCAGGGCCCCGGCTACACCTTC,CASSYPQGPGYTF
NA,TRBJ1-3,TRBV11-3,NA,TGTGCCAGCAGCTTAATCTCGGACAGCTCTGGAAACACCATATATTTT,CASSLISDSSGNTIYF
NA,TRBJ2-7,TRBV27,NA,TGTGCCGGGACCGGGACTGCGGGACCCACCGAGCAGTACTTC,CAGTGTAGPTEQYF
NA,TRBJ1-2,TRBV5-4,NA,TGTGCCAGCAGCACAACAGGGACCCTCGGCTACACCTTC,CASSTTGTLGYTF
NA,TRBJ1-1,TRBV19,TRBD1,TGTGCCGTAATTCCCGGGACAGGGATCGGGGGCGCTTTCTTT,CAVIPGTGIGGAFF